What follows are 7 T cell receptor beta chains derived from one specimen sequenced in a study of cytomegalovirus exposure and HLA in healthy donors. The PCR employed 60 Vbeta primers together with 13 Jbeta primers. Sequencing was performed with immunoSEQ multiplex PCR; in TCRdb, only in-frame clones are kept and a portion is missing. The sample records 120,000 or so clones, 15% being singletons. The source material was PBMCs. The receptor set was obtained from a woman aged 18-35 years in good health and CMV-seronegative.

This chain joins TRBV9 and TRBJ1-1, with D perhaps matching TRBD1 (6 bases). V gave up 0 bases and J gave up 11 bases, with 17 bases separating them. CDR3 length equals 14 residues. Germline lookup yields CDR1 SGDLS and CDR2 YYNGEE. The CDR3 loop reads CASSVAPGGQSAFF. The CDR3 DNA reads TGTGCCAGCAGCGTAGCCCCCGGGGGGCAAAGTGCTTTCTTT.

This clone was counted only a few times. For the CDR3, the DNA is TGTGCCAGCAGTTTGACGCTAGCGGGAGGCGGCCACGAGCAGTACTTC. It codes for CASSLTLAGGGHEQYF. The chain is built from TRBV28 and TRBJ2-7, with 11 bases aligning to TRBD2. The V gene's germline CDR1 is MDHEN and CDR2 SYDVKM. The ends lost 3 bases at V and 5 bases at J; junction bases unmatched: 9. The CDR3 sequence is 16 residues long.

This clone was observed a handful of times. The V and J genes are TRBV28 and TRBJ2-1; no definite D call. CDR3 size: 11 residues. CDR1 is MDHEN and CDR2 is SYDVKM in the germline V gene. Trimming left V 10 bases short and J 1 base short, with 5 bases between. The CDR3 bases are TGTGCCATACAGTCCTACAATGAGCAGTTCTTC. It is translated as CAIQSYNEQFF.

The rearrangement joins TRBV27 to TRBJ2-1; tentatively, D is TRBD2 (6 bases). V shed 4 bases and J shed 7 bases, with 14 bases lying between them. This CDR3 has 14 residues. The germline V gene has CDR1 MNHEY and CDR2 SMNVEV (reference sequence). The CDR3 region is CASSSPGGDNEQFF. DNA for the CDR3: TGTGCCAGCAGTTCGCCCGGAGGGGATAATGAGCAGTTCTTC.

In regard to this clone: It may be a read error: a sequence one base away is much more abundant. V usage is TRBV4-2 and J usage is TRBJ2-3; 7 nucleotides match TRBD2. This CDR3 contains 14 residues. Germline trimming cut 6 bases from V and 1 base from J; bases unmatched to any gene: 4. From germline, CDR1 is LGHNA and CDR2 YNFKEQ. The CDR3 is CASSDRGGTDTQYF. The DNA of the CDR3 is TGTGCCAGCAGTGACCGGGGGGGCACAGATACGCAGTATTTT.

The chain recombines TRBV19 with TRBJ1-5; TRBD1 agrees at 9 bases. The CDR3 extends over 17 amino acids. The germline gives CDR1 LNHDA, CDR2 SQIVND (reference sequence). V gave up 1 base and J gave up 1 base; unmatched junction bases: 5. Here the CDR3 reads CASSIVGTGRSNQPQHF. The CDR3 coding sequence is TGTGCCAGTAGTATAGTTGGGACAGGGCGAAGCAATCAGCCCCAGCATTTT.

In its sample, this clone was seen a few times. The chain joins TRBV18 to TRBJ2-7; 10 nucleotides match TRBD1. The J segment lost 6 bases and the V segment lost 4 bases, leaving 15 bases of the junction unmatched. The CDR3 extends over 17 amino acids. The germline CDR1 and CDR2 sequences are KGHSH and LQKENI. CDR3 sequence reads: CASSQKTFRDRGSEQYF. The CDR3 DNA reads as TGTGCCAGCTCACAGAAAACTTTCCGGGACAGGGGTAGCGAGCAGTACTTC.